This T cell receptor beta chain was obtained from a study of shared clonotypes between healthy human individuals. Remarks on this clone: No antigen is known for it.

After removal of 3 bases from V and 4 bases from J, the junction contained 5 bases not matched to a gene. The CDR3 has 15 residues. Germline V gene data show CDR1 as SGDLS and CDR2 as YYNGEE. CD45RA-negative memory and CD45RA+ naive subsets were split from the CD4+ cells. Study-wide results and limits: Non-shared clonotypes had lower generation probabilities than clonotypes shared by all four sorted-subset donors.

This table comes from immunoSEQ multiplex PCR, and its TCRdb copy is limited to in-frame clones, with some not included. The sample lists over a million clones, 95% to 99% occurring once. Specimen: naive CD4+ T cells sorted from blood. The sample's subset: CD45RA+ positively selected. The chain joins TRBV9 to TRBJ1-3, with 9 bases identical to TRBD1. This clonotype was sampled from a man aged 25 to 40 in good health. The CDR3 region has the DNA TGTGCCAGCAGCGCAATTACAGGGGGCGGAAACACCATATATTTT. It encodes CASSAITGGGNTIYF.